This entry features one TCR beta chain sequence. Its antigen is not identified. The entry originates in a study of glioma-infiltrating T cells. Study results and limitations: Gliomas, especially low-grade, showed above-expected tissue-blood divergence; non-neoplastic patients showed below. Tissue and blood shared very few CDR3 sequences.

Amplification of TCR alpha and beta CDR3 regions from RNA used iRepertoire nested multiplex PCR. Tissue mRNA or PBMC total RNA, about 85-400 ng, went into one-step reverse transcription and amplification. TCRdb itself ran the multiplex PCR reads through MiXCR, one entry per CDR3 protein. This table holds about 140,000 distinct CDR3 sequences, more than 35% found once. J gave up 3 bases and V 7 bases, and 11 bases lay outside the gene matches. The CDR3 consists of 16 residues. Germline loops: CDR1 LNHDA, CDR2 SQIVND (reference sequence). Sample: glioma tissue, nonneoplastic brain tissue, or PBMCs (not recorded which). The J gene is TRBJ1-5, the V gene TRBV19, with 8 nucleotides matching TRBD1. This clonotype originated in a human donor with low-grade glioma or glioblastoma, undergoing nonglioma brain surgery, or in good health (not recorded which). The CDR3, as DNA: TGTGCCAGTATCCCGTCGGGCAGGGGGCCCAATCAGCCCCAGCATTTT. This sequence encodes CASIPSGRGPNQPQHF.